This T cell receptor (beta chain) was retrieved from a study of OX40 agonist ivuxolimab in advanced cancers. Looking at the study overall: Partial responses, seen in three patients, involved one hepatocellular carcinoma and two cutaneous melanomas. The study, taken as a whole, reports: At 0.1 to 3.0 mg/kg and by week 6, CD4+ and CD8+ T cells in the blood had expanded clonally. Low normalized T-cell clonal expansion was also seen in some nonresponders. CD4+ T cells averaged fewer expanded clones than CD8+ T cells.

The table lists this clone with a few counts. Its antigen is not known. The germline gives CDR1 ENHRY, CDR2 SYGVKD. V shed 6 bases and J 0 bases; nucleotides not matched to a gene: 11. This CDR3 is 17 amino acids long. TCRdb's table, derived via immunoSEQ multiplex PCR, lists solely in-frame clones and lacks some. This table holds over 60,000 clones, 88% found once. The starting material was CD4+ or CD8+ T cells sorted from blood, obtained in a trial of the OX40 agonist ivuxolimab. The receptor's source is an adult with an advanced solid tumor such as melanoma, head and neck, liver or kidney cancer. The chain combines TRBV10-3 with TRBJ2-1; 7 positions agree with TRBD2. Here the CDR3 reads CAIRAFGGGTSYNEQFF. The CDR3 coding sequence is TGTGCCATCAGGGCTTTTGGGGGGGGGACCTCCTACAATGAGCAGTTCTTC.